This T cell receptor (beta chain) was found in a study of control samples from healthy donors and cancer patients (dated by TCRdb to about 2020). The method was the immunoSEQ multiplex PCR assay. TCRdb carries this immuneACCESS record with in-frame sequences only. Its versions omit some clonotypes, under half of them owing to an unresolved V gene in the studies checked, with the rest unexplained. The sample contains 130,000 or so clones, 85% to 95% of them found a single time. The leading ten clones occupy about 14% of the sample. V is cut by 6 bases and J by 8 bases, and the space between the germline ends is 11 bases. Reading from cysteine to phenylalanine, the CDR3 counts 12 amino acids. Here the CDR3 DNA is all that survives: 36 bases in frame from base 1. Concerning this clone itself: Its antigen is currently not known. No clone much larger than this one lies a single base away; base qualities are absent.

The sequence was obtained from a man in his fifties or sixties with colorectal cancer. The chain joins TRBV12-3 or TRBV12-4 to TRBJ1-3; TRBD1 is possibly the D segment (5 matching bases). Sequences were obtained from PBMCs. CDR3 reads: CASRIGVDTIYF. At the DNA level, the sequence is TGTGCCAGCAGGATAGGGGTCGACACCATATATTTT.